The following is a TCR beta chain sequence with its context. Time point noted: pretreatment peripheral blood. Patients yielded 1 to 8 samples each, pretreatment and on-treatment. Assay: immunoSEQ multiplex PCR; the TCRdb copy retains only in-frame clones and omits some. Here the sample spans about 56,000 clones, about 85% being singletons. The data originate from a study of PD-L1 blockade in urothelial cancer. Overall study: Across blood samples, T cells had a median count of approximately 140,000.

The CDR3 has 15 amino acids. The V end lost 5 bases, the J end lost 0 bases, and 14 bases lay between the germline ends. CDR1 is SGHTA and CDR2 is FQGNSA in the germline V gene. This specimen consisted of PBMCs, obtained around atezolizumab (anti-PD-L1) treatment. This rearrangement joins TRBV7-2 to TRBJ2-7; no clear D. The clonotype was recovered from a man between 65 and 80 years old with urothelial cancer. CDR3 residues: CASSANSGFSYEQYF. DNA for the CDR3: TGTGCCAGCAGCGCCAATTCCGGGTTCTCCTACGAGCAGTACTTC.